This T cell receptor beta chain was captured by sequencing in a study of T cells in Graves' hyperthyroidism and ophthalmopathy. Findings of the study overall: Ophthalmopathy was distinguished from stable hyperthyroidism by 13 V-J signatures. With a median lead of about six months before onset, the model predicted ophthalmopathy.

There are 16 residues in the CDR3. Trimming cost V 5 bases and J 2 bases; bases outside gene matches: 8. Germline CDR1 SEHNR, CDR2 FQNEAQ (reference sequence). This clonotype has more than one count but fewer than ten. Its specificity is not known. Amplification yielded TCR beta CDR3 regions, with RNA transcripts as the source. First-round RT-PCR targeting the TCR CDR3 was performed with the HTBI primer set. TCRdb fed the multiplex PCR reads into MiXCR, producing one record per CDR3 protein. The sample includes over 500,000 distinct CDR3 sequences, about 46% of them seen just once. The chain couples TRBV7-9 to TRBJ2-2; 7 bases match TRBD1. The sequenced material came from peripheral blood or thyroid tissue (not recorded which). The receptor was derived from an adult woman with Graves' disease, either hyperthyroidism or ophthalmopathy (not recorded which). The CDR3 nucleotides are TGTGCCAGCAGCCCGCTCGGGACAGACAACACCGGGGAGCTGTTTTTT. Translated: CASSPLGTDNTGELFF.